These T cell receptor beta chains were read from a single sample in a study of PD-1 blockade in classical Hodgkin lymphoma. TCRdb keeps only in-frame clones here, not all; method: immunoSEQ multiplex PCR. The data hold 84,000 or so clones, with 85% to 95% observed a single time. The sequencing here drew on peripheral blood mononuclear cells (PBMCs), taken before the second cycle of nivolumab. These receptors were obtained from a human donor with classical Hodgkin lymphoma. Both conserved end residues are trimmed from each CDR3. The D gene is left open where the match is weak.

j_gene	d_gene	v_gene	CDR3aa
TRBJ1-2	-	TRBV9	ASSVGVGRFDYGYT
TRBJ2-1	-	TRBV6-4	ASRPTWLVDNEQF
TRBJ1-2	-	TRBV19	ASTLGDNYGYT
TRBJ1-1	-	TRBV5-8	ASSPPLTEAF
TRBJ1-4	TRBD1	TRBV28	ASIPDRGRTNEKLF
TRBJ1-4	-	TRBV15	ATSSMRGGNEKLF
TRBJ2-3	-	TRBV4-1	ASSQDLNGVNTQY
TRBJ1-4	-	TRBV28	ASSSGKENEKLF
TRBJ2-5	-	TRBV15	ATSRVNREETQY
TRBJ2-2	TRBD2	TRBV7-3	ASSLIPVLAGLSNTGELF
TRBJ2-6	TRBD1	TRBV7-8	ASSPGTGDGVLT
TRBJ2-7	-	TRBV19	ASSNRGTWSYEQY
TRBJ1-1	-	TRBV27	ASSLSRRTSTEAF
TRBJ1-1	TRBD1	TRBV27	ASSLSDRINTEAF
TRBJ2-4	-	TRBV28	ASSFVWGTKNIQY
TRBJ2-5	-	TRBV30	AWSTAAGRIQETQY
TRBJ2-1	-	TRBV28	ASSLIRVSYNEQF
TRBJ2-5	TRBD2	TRBV9	ASSVGASGRWAETQY
TRBJ1-5	TRBD1	TRBV28	ASSTRQGKVVQPQH
TRBJ2-3	TRBD2	TRBV5-1	ASSLPSGMGPDTQY
TRBJ2-5	TRBD1	TRBV2	ASGRTGAQETQY
TRBJ2-5	TRBD2	TRBV30	AWSGGGRETQY
TRBJ1-4	-	TRBV7-9	ASSSVRTGATNEKLF
TRBJ1-4	-	TRBV5-1	ASSLVAALNEKLF
TRBJ1-1	-	TRBV18	ASSPPGQYTEAF
TRBJ2-1	-	TRBV5-1	ASSLGGGQHNEQF
TRBJ2-7	TRBD2	TRBV5-1	ASTLGGFYEQY
TRBJ1-5	-	TRBV18	ASSPGRDNQPQH
TRBJ1-2	TRBD1	TRBV14	ASSPRSGQAGGLVVRYT
TRBJ2-1	TRBD2	TRBV10-2	ATRPPGLAGVYNEQF
TRBJ1-5	-	TRBV7-8	ASSIGLSSNQPQH
TRBJ1-5	-	TRBV18	ASSLRQVSNQPQH
TRBJ2-5	-	TRBV28	ASSREETQY
TRBJ2-3	TRBD2	TRBV5-5	ASSWEGTDTQY
TRBJ2-2	TRBD1	TRBV29-1	SVGDRRRTGELF
TRBJ2-3	TRBD2	TRBV6-5	ASTGSSGRAQY
TRBJ2-7	TRBD2	TRBV27	ASSGLATGLVIDEQY
TRBJ2-5	-	TRBV5-1	ASSLVQETQY
TRBJ2-3	TRBD1	TRBV5-5	ASSRGQPSTDTQY
TRBJ2-7	-	TRBV30	AWRERNTRYEQY
TRBJ1-2	-	TRBV4-1	ASSQVGGARGYT
TRBJ2-7	TRBD2	TRBV6-5	ASSYYSGRAGYEQY
TRBJ2-3	-	TRBV1	TSSQASGQGARTDTQY
-	-	TRBV27	ASSYLGTANYEQY
TRBJ2-1	-	TRBV19	ASSRTAHEQF
TRBJ1-6	TRBD1	TRBV6-1	ASSATGALGSPLH
TRBJ1-2	-	TRBV5-4	ASSLGGNYGYT
TRBJ2-1	-	TRBV30	AWSNGQGTYNEQF